This TCR beta chain was identified during a study of blood T cell repertoires in COVID-19. Turning to the study itself: Both acute and convalescent COVID-19 samples were obtained from the United States, Italy and Spain. T cells, B-cell-depleted T cells, or PBMCs provided the cDNA or gDNA that served as material.

This clone was counted a single time. The trim removed 0 bases at V and 4 bases at J, leaving 4 bases unmatched. In germline, CDR1 is SGDLS, CDR2 YYNGEE. The CDR3 totals 15 residues. In the original workflow: The authors estimated nucleated cell counts from reference gene primer amplification. Assay: immunoSEQ multiplex PCR; the TCRdb copy retains only in-frame clones and omits some. D and trimming were read from the DNA, whereas the V and J calls and clone size are those reported in that table. Altogether roughly 670,000 clones are present, around 90% being singletons, with the ten largest covering 0.2% to 0.3%.

This sequence originates from a young woman with acute or convalescent COVID-19. Material: peripheral blood. This chain connects TRBV9 to TRBJ1-2, with TRBD1 identical over 9 bases. The CDR3 sequence is CASSVAGQGAYGYTF. The CDR3 bases are TGTGCCAGCAGCGTAGCGGGACAGGGAGCCTATGGCTACACCTTC.